Each of the 10 T cell receptor beta chains below was sequenced from the same sample in a study of T cell responses to AZD1222 COVID-19 vaccine. Generated by immunoSEQ multiplex PCR, the TCRdb table keeps only in-frame clones and is missing some. The repertoire holds tens of thousands of clones, with under 95% as singletons. Here the sequenced sample was peripheral blood, taken 28 days after the second AZD1222 dose. These receptor sequences come from an adult who received the AZD1222 COVID-19 vaccine.

This chain uses TRBV2 with TRBJ2-7; D call uncertain. Germline lookup yields CDR1 SNHLY and CDR2 FYNNEI. With 1 base removed from V and 2 bases from J, the gap between germline ends came to 9 bases. CDR3 length: 14 amino acids. CDR3 sequence: CASSEGDLTYEQYF. CDR3 DNA sequence: TGTGCCAGCAGTGAAGGAGACTTAACCTACGAGCAGTACTTC.

The chain combines TRBV6-5 with TRBJ1-1; maybe TRBD1 (5 bases). V shed 6 bases and J shed 4 bases, with 9 bases lying between them. This CDR3 spans 12 amino acids. The germline gives CDR1 MNHEY, CDR2 SVGAGI. The CDR3 sequence is CASSPGGTEAFF. DNA for the CDR3: TGTGCCAGCAGCCCCGGGGGCACTGAAGCTTTCTTT.

This CDR3 reads CASSFEGPELGYTF. The CDR3 nucleotides read TGTGCCAGCAGTTTCGAGGGCCCGGAGCTTGGCTACACCTTC. The chain combines TRBV28 with TRBJ1-2; D remains ambiguous. The V and J ends lost 3 bases and 7 bases respectively, with 15 bases between them. The germline V gene encodes CDR1 MDHEN and CDR2 SYDVKM. There are 14 residues in the CDR3.

This clone was detected only once. V is TRBV2 and J is TRBJ2-7; no clear D. Germline CDR1 is SNHLY and CDR2 is FYNNEI. Trimming took 6 bases from V and 2 from J, leaving 11 bases between them. The CDR3 loop spans 13 amino acids. The CDR3 bases are TGTGCCAGCAGAATTCAAGTTACCTACGAGCAGTACTTC. This translates into CASRIQVTYEQYF.

The chain joins TRBV11-2 to TRBJ2-1; 9 nucleotides align to TRBD2. Germline V gene sequence: CDR1 SGHAT, CDR2 FQNNGV. Losses at the gene ends were 4 bases for V and 5 bases for J; bases not matched to a gene: 9. The CDR3 is made up of 16 amino acids. CDR3 loop: CASSSDGLAGNNEQFF. CDR3 nucleotides: TGTGCCAGCAGCTCCGATGGGCTAGCGGGAAACAATGAGCAGTTCTTC. Filled out from reference TRBV11-2 and TRBJ2-1, the complete variable domain reads EAGVAQSPRYKIIEKRQSVAFWCNPISGHATLYWYQQILGQGPKLLIQFQNNGVVDDSQLPKDRFSAERLKGVDSTLKIQPAKLEDSAVYLCASSSDGLAGNNEQFFGPGTRLTVL.

CDR3 nucleotide sequence: TGTGCCAGCTCACCACCGGGGGTTGACACAGATACGCAGTATTTT. Translation: CASSPPGVDTDTQYF. The rearrangement uses TRBV18 and TRBJ2-3, with D perhaps being TRBD1 or TRBD2 (5 bases each). Germline CDR1 reads KGHSH; CDR2 reads LQKENI. The CDR3 is 15 amino acids. The V gene lost 0 bases and the J gene lost 2 bases, with 9 bases spanning the gap.

This chain uses TRBV28 with TRBJ1-6; D is unclear. Germline CDR1 is MDHEN and CDR2 is SYDVKM. The CDR3 loop spans 14 amino acids. Trimming took 2 bases from V and 9 from J, leaving 11 bases between them. The CDR3, as DNA: TGTGCCAGCAGTTTACCTCGGATAGGTTCACCCCTCCACTTT. Translating it yields CASSLPRIGSPLHF.

The V and J genes are TRBV27 and TRBJ1-5; TRBD1 might be the D (6 bases). The CDR3 contains 18 residues. Trimming stripped 5 bases from V and 2 bases from J, with 22 bases between. Looked up from germline, CDR1 is MNHEY and CDR2 is SMNVEV (reference sequence). The CDR3, as DNA: TGTGCCAGCAGTACATCCAGCAGGGGCCTTGCGGGCAATCAGCCCCAGCATTTT. Translating it yields CASSTSSRGLAGNQPQHF.

This chain connects TRBV6-1 to TRBJ2-2, with D perhaps matching TRBD1 or TRBD2 (6 bases each). V was cut by 1 base and J by 4 bases, with 13 bases left in between. This CDR3 has 16 residues. Germline CDR1 MNHNS, CDR2 SASEGT. CDR3 sequence reads: CASSEEAQGGTGELFF. The CDR3, as DNA: TGTGCCAGCAGTGAAGAAGCACAGGGAGGCACCGGGGAGCTGTTTTTT.

The rearrangement uses TRBV18 and TRBJ2-7; the D gene is possibly TRBD2 (6 bases). Germline V gives CDR1 KGHSH, CDR2 LQKENI. The CDR3 has 16 residues. V dropped 2 bases and J dropped 5 bases, with 19 bases sitting between them. The CDR3 DNA follows: TGTGCCAGCTCACCAAGAACGGGAGTAAGTCCCCACGAGCAGTACTTC. This codes for CASSPRTGVSPHEQYF. The variable domain in full, completed from reference TRBV18 and TRBJ2-7, reads NAGVMQNPRHLVRRRGQEARLRCSPMKGHSHVYWYRQLPEEGLKFMVYLQKENIIDESGMPKERFSAEFPKEGPSILRIQQVVRGDSAAYFCASSPRTGVSPHEQYFGPGTRLTVT.